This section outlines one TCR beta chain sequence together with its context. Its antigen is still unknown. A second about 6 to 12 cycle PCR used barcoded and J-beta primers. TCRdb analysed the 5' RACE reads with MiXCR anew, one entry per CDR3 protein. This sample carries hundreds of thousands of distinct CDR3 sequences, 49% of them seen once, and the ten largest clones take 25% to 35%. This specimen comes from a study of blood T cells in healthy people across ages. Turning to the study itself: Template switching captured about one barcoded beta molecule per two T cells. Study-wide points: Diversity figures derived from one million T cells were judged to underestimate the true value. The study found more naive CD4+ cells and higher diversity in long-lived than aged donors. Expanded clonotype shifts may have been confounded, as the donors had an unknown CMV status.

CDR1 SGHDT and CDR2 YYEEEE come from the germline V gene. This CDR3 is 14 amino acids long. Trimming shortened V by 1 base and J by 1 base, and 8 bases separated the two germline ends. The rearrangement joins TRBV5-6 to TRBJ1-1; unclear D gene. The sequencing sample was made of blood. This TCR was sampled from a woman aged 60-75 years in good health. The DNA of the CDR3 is TGTGCCAGCAGCTTGTTCACGGAGAACACTGAAGCTTTCTTT. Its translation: CASSLFTENTEAFF.